Listed below are T cell receptor beta chains from one sample, sequenced in a study of cytotoxic CD8 clonotypes in ibrutinib-treated CLL. The assay was immunoSEQ multiplex PCR, and TCRdb's table has in-frame clones only and misses some. This table holds roughly 60,000 clones, about three quarters found once. Here the sequenced sample was PBMCs, taken after 12 months of ibrutinib treatment. These TCRs come from a human donor with chronic lymphocytic leukemia. The CDR3 runs from the conserved cysteine through the conserved F or W. Each record gives: CDR3 protein, CDR3 DNA, J gene, clone size, D gene, V gene. The D gene is left open where the match is weak. The size field is filled for only some rows; it gives once, few, many or a size class.

CDR3 protein: CASSLPAGDTGELFF; CDR3 DNA: TGCGCCAGCAGCTTGCCAGCGGGGGACACCGGGGAGCTGTTTTTT; J gene: TRBJ2-2; clone size: few; D gene: TRBD2; V gene: TRBV5-1
CDR3 protein: CASSRLERASYNEQFF; CDR3 DNA: TGTGCCAGCAGCCGCCTAGAGCGGGCCTCCTACAATGAGCAGTTCTTC; J gene: TRBJ2-1; clone size: -; D gene: -; V gene: TRBV6-6
CDR3 protein: CASSFVLNTEAFF; CDR3 DNA: TGTGCCAGTAGTTTCGTTCTGAACACTGAAGCTTTCTTT; J gene: TRBJ1-1; clone size: -; D gene: -; V gene: TRBV19
CDR3 protein: CASSLDGANVLTF; CDR3 DNA: TGCGCCAGCAGCTTGGACGGGGCCAACGTCCTGACTTTC; J gene: TRBJ2-6; clone size: -; D gene: -; V gene: TRBV5-1
CDR3 protein: CASSPPASSYEQYF; CDR3 DNA: TGTGCCAGCTCACCACCGGCTAGCTCCTACGAGCAGTACTTC; J gene: TRBJ2-7; clone size: few; D gene: -; V gene: TRBV18
CDR3 protein: CASRRDSYEQYF; CDR3 DNA: TGTGCCAGCAGGCGGGACTCCTACGAGCAGTACTTC; J gene: TRBJ2-7; clone size: -; D gene: -; V gene: TRBV2
CDR3 protein: CASSLERQGPGDTQYF; CDR3 DNA: TGTGCCAGCAGCTTAGAGAGGCAGGGCCCTGGAGATACGCAGTATTTT; J gene: TRBJ2-3; clone size: -; D gene: -; V gene: TRBV11-2
CDR3 protein: CATMDRATDEQYF; CDR3 DNA: TGTGCCACCATGGACAGGGCAACTGACGAGCAGTACTTC; J gene: TRBJ2-7; clone size: -; D gene: TRBD1; V gene: TRBV27
CDR3 protein: CASNPLTSGLGGEQFF; CDR3 DNA: TGTGCCAGCAACCCCCTTACTAGCGGGTTAGGTGGTGAGCAGTTCTTC; J gene: TRBJ2-1; clone size: few; D gene: TRBD2; V gene: TRBV7-6
CDR3 protein: CASSLALGSGQETQYF; CDR3 DNA: TGTGCCAGCAGCTTAGCTCTCGGTTCAGGGCAAGAGACCCAGTACTTC; J gene: TRBJ2-5; clone size: once; D gene: -; V gene: TRBV7-8
CDR3 protein: CASSRRTSGRGNEQFF; CDR3 DNA: TGTGCCAGTAGCAGACGGACTAGCGGGAGGGGGAATGAGCAGTTCTTC; J gene: TRBJ2-1; clone size: once; D gene: TRBD2; V gene: TRBV19
CDR3 protein: CASRSVFPAISADTQYF; CDR3 DNA: TGTGCCAGCAGGTCGGTCTTCCCCGCGATTAGCGCAGATACGCAGTATTTT; J gene: TRBJ2-3; clone size: -; D gene: -; V gene: TRBV2
CDR3 protein: CASSTQGAVYEQYF; CDR3 DNA: TGCGCCAGCAGCACACAGGGGGCAGTTTACGAGCAGTACTTC; J gene: TRBJ2-7; clone size: -; D gene: TRBD1; V gene: TRBV5-1
CDR3 protein: CASSPWTGGVSSYEQYF; CDR3 DNA: TGTGCCAGCAGCCCTTGGACAGGGGGGGTAAGCTCCTACGAGCAGTACTTC; J gene: TRBJ2-7; clone size: -; D gene: TRBD1; V gene: TRBV9
CDR3 protein: CASSFRDDRDSYTGELFF; CDR3 DNA: TGTGCCAGCAGTTTCCGGGACGACCGGGACAGCTACACCGGGGAGCTGTTTTTT; J gene: TRBJ2-2; clone size: -; D gene: TRBD1; V gene: TRBV28
CDR3 protein: CASRTGTSDYNEQFF; CDR3 DNA: TGTGCCAGCCGGACCGGGACTAGCGACTACAATGAGCAGTTCTTC; J gene: TRBJ2-1; clone size: -; D gene: TRBD2; V gene: TRBV2
CDR3 protein: CASSFAGITDTQYF; CDR3 DNA: TGCGCCAGCAGCTTCGCGGGAATCACAGATACGCAGTATTTT; J gene: TRBJ2-3; clone size: -; D gene: -; V gene: TRBV5-1
CDR3 protein: CASSLWATGQGRDYEQYF; CDR3 DNA: TGCGCCAGCAGCTTGTGGGCCACGGGACAAGGAAGGGACTACGAGCAGTACTTC; J gene: TRBJ2-7; clone size: -; D gene: -; V gene: TRBV5-1
CDR3 protein: CASSLHGTGGLGEQYF; CDR3 DNA: TGTGCCAGCAGCTTGCATGGGACAGGGGGCTTAGGCGAGCAGTACTTC; J gene: TRBJ2-7; clone size: -; D gene: TRBD1; V gene: TRBV7-6
CDR3 protein: CASSVGLAAADTQYF; CDR3 DNA: TGTGCCAGCAGCGTAGGATTAGCGGCCGCAGATACGCAGTATTTT; J gene: TRBJ2-3; clone size: -; D gene: -; V gene: TRBV9
CDR3 protein: CASTIGVQETQYF; CDR3 DNA: TGTGCCAGCACCATAGGGGTCCAAGAGACCCAGTACTTC; J gene: TRBJ2-5; clone size: -; D gene: -; V gene: TRBV7-9
CDR3 protein: CASSRLGQGVQDTQYF; CDR3 DNA: TGCGCCAGCAGCCGCCTGGGACAGGGAGTCCAAGATACGCAGTATTTT; J gene: TRBJ2-3; clone size: -; D gene: TRBD1; V gene: TRBV5-1